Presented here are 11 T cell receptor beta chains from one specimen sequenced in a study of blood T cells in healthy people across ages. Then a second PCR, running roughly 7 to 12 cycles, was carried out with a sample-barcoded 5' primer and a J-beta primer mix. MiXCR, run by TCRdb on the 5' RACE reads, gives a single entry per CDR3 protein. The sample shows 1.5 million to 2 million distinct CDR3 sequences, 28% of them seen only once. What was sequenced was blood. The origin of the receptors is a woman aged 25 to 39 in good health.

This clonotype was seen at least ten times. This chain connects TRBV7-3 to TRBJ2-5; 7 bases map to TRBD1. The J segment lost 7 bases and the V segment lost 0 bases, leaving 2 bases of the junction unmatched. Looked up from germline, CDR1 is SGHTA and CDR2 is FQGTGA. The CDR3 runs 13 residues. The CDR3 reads CASSLTPGGTQYF. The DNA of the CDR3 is TGTGCCAGCAGCTTAACTCCAGGGGGGACCCAGTACTTC.

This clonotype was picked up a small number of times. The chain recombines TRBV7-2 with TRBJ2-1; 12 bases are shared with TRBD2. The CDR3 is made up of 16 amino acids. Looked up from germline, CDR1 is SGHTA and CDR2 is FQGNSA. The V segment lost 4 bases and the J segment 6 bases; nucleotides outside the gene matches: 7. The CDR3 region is CTSSWPGTSGSNEQFF. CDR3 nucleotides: TGTACCAGCAGCTGGCCGGGGACTAGCGGGTCCAATGAGCAGTTCTTC.

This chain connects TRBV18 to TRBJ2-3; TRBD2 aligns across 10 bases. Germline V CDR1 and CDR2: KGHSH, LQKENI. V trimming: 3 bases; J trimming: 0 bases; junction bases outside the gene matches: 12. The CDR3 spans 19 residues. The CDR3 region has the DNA TGTGCCAGCTCACCCCCGACTAGCGGGTCGTACCCTAGCACAGATACGCAGTATTTT. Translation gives CASSPPTSGSYPSTDTQYF.

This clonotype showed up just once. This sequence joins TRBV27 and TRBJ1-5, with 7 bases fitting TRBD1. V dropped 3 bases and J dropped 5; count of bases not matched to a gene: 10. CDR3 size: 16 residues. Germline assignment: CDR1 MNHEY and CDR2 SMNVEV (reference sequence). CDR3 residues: CASSLGGQDAYQPQHF. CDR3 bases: TGTGCCAGCAGTTTGGGCGGACAGGACGCCTATCAGCCCCAGCATTTT.

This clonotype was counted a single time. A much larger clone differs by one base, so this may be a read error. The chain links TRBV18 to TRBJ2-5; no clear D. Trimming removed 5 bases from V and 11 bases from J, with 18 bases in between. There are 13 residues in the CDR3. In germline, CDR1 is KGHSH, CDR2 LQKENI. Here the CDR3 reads CASSADGDNEQYF. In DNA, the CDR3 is TGTGCCAGCTCAGCAGACGGTGACAATGAGCAGTACTTC. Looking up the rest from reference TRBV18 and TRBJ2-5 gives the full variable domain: NAGVMQNPRHLVRRRGQEARLRCSPMKGHSHVYWYRQLPEEGLKFMVYLQKENIIDESGMPKERFSAEFPKEGPSILRIQQVVRGDSAAYFCASSADGDNEQYFGPGTRLLVL.

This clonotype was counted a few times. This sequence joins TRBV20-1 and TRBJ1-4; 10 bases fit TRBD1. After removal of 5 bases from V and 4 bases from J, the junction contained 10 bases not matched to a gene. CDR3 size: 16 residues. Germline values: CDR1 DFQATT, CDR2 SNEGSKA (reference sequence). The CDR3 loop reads CSAPPSGQGVNEKLFF. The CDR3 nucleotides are TGCAGTGCTCCTCCTAGCGGACAGGGGGTTAATGAAAAACTGTTTTTT.

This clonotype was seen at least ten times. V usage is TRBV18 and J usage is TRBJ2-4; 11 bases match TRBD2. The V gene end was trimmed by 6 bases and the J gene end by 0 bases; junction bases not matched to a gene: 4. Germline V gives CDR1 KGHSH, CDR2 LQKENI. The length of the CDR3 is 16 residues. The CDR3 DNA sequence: TGTGCCAGCTCCCTGACTAGCGGGGTAGCCAAAAACATTCAGTACTTC. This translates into CASSLTSGVAKNIQYF.

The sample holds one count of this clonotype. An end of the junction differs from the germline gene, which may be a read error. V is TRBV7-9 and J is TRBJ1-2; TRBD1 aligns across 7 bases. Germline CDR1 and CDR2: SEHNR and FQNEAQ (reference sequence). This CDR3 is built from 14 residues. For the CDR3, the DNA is TGTGCCAGCGGCTTAGCGACAGGGACGCATGGCTACACCTTC. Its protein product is CASGLATGTHGYTF.

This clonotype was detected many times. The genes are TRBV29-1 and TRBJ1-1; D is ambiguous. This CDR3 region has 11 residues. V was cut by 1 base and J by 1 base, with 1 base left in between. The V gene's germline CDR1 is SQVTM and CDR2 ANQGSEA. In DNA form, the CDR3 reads TGCAGCGTTGAAGGGAACACTGAAGCTTTCTTT. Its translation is CSVEGNTEAFF.

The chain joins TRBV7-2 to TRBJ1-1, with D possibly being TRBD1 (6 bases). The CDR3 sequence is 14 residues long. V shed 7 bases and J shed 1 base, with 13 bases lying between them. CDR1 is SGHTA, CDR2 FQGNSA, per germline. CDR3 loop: CASKSGEGNTEAFF. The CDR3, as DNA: TGTGCCAGCAAATCAGGGGAGGGGAACACTGAAGCTTTCTTT.

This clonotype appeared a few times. CDR3 nucleotides: TGTGCCACAACCATGACTTCTTCCGGGAAGGACGAGCAGTTCTTC. Residues: CATTMTSSGKDEQFF. The genes are TRBV6-5 and TRBJ2-1; TRBD2 is a possible D gene (5 bases). This CDR3 contains 15 residues. Germline CDR1 MNHEY, CDR2 SVGAGI. V was trimmed by 10 bases and J by 10 bases, leaving 26 bases between them.